The sequence of this T cell receptor (beta chain) was determined in a study of OX40 agonist ivuxolimab in advanced cancers. Study background: Previous treatment with anti-PD-1, anti-PD-L1 or anti-CTLA-4 therapy was allowed; 30% to 50% had received some. Notes on the study in general: CD4+ and CD8+ blood T cells expanded clonally by week 6 at 0.1 to 3.0 mg/kg. Undetermined was the antigen specificity of the expanded peripheral T cells.

Concerning this clone itself: The antigen is undetermined.

V was clipped by 3 bases and J by 5 bases; unmatched bases: 6. There are 15 residues in the CDR3. Per the germline V gene, CDR1 is SEHNR and CDR2 is FQNEAQ (reference sequence). Using immunoSEQ multiplex PCR, the repertoire was profiled, and TCRdb retains in-frame clones only, with some absent. Of over 25,000 clones listed, 75% to 90% are singletons. The material was CD4+ or CD8+ T cells sorted from blood, obtained in a trial of the OX40 agonist ivuxolimab. V usage is TRBV7-9 and J usage is TRBJ1-2; 10 nucleotides match TRBD1. This clonotype originated in an adult with an advanced solid tumor such as melanoma, head and neck, liver or kidney cancer. The DNA for the CDR3 is TGTGCCAGCAGCTTCTCGACAGGGGGCGGATATGGCTACACCTTC. This sequence encodes CASSFSTGGGYGYTF.